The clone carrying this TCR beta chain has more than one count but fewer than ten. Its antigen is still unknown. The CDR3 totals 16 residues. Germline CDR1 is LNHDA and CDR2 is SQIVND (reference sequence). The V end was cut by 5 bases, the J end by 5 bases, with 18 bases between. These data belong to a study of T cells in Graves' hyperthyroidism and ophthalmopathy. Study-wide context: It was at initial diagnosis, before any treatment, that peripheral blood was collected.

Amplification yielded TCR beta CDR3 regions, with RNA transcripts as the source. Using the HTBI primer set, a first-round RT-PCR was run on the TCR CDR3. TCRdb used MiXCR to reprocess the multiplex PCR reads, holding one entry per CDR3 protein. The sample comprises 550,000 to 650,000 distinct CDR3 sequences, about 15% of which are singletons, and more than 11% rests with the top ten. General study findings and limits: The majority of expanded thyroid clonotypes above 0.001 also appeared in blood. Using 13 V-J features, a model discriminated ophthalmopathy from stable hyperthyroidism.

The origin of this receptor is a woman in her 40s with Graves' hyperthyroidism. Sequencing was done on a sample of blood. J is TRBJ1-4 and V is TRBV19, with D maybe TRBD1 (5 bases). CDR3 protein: CASSPGPRVSNEKLFF. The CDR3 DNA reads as TGTGCCAGTAGTCCGGGACCCCGGGTGTCGAATGAAAAACTGTTTTTT.